This TCR beta chain was sequenced for a study of immune cell composition in non-small cell lung cancer. General study results and limits: Top 10 clone scores and clonality were higher in squamous than adenocarcinoma. Roughly 80% of squamous and around a third of adenocarcinoma cases had tumour-associated clones >0.5%.

To note about this clone: Its specificity is not known.

TCRdb's copy holds only in-frame clones and misses some; the assay was immunoSEQ multiplex PCR. The sample lists around 3,000 clones; around 69% were seen once. The germline V and J ends were trimmed by 0 bases and 6 bases, with 19 bases remaining between them. From germline, CDR1 is SGHRS and CDR2 YFSETQ. There are 17 residues in the CDR3. This chain uses TRBV5-1 with TRBJ2-1; perhaps TRBD1 as D (6 bases). This receptor was taken from a human donor with non-small cell lung cancer. Source material: lung tumor tissue. CDR3 in DNA: TGCGCCAGCAGCTTGGCCGCGGACAGCGGAGGTCGCAATGAGCAGTTCTTC. Amino acid sequence: CASSLAADSGGRNEQFF.